The 16 T cell receptor beta chains below all came from one sample that was sequenced in a study of blood T cell repertoires in COVID-19. Generated by immunoSEQ multiplex PCR, the TCRdb table keeps only in-frame clones and is missing some. The profile shows 160,000 or so clones, 80% of them singletons. Material for sequencing was PBMCs or T cells enriched from blood (not recorded which). Receptors originate from a woman in her sixties who had recovered from COVID-19.

The J gene is TRBJ2-7, the V gene TRBV4-1; 9 nucleotides align to TRBD1. Germline-derived CDR1 and CDR2 are MGHRA and YSYEKL. J was trimmed by 2 bases and V by 3 bases; bases with no gene match: 5. The CDR3 extends over 15 amino acids. The CDR3: CASSQGTGWAYEQYF. The CDR3 DNA follows: TGCGCCAGCAGCCAGGGGACAGGGTGGGCCTACGAGCAGTACTTC.

The chain links TRBV12-3 or TRBV12-4 to TRBJ2-5; D gene uncertain. CDR3 length: 12 amino acids. Trimming stripped 6 bases from V and 4 bases from J, with 9 bases between. Here the CDR3 DNA reads TGTGCCAGCAGCAAAACGGGAGAGACCCAGTACTTC. Translation gives CASSKTGETQYF.

About this clone: This same CDR3 is encoded by further DNA sequences in the sample. The V call is TRBV7-2, the J call TRBJ1-2; D might be TRBD1 (5 bases). The length of the CDR3 is 14 residues. CDR1 and CDR2 from the germline V gene are SGHTA and FQGNSA. V lost 5 bases to trimming and J lost 4 bases, with 14 bases between them. The CDR3 coding sequence is TGTGCCAGCAGCCTGGGCGGGACGGTCTATGGCTACACCTTC. It translates to CASSLGGTVYGYTF.

The V gene is TRBV7-8, the J gene TRBJ2-7, with 7 bases matching TRBD1. CDR1 SGHVS and CDR2 FQNEAQ come from the germline V gene. V trimming: 5 bases; J trimming: 2 bases; junction bases outside the gene matches: 3. The CDR3 is 13 amino acids. The CDR3 nucleotides are TGTGCCAGCAGCATGGGACAGACCTACGAGCAGTACTTC. Amino acids: CASSMGQTYEQYF. Combining the CDR3 with reference TRBV7-8 and TRBJ2-7 gives the whole variable domain GAGVSQSPRYKVAKRGQDVALRCDPISGHVSLFWYQQALGQGPEFLTYFQNEAQLDKSGLPSDRFFAERPEGSVSTLKIQRTQQEDSAVYLCASSMGQTYEQYFGPGTRLTVT.

The CDR3 bases are TGTGCCAGCAGCGGGGGGACAGGGGTTTCACCCCTCCACTTT. Translated, it gives CASSGGTGVSPLHF. V usage is TRBV9 and J usage is TRBJ1-6; 10 bases align to TRBD1. CDR1 is SGDLS and CDR2 is YYNGEE in the germline V gene. The CDR3 contains 14 residues. The V gene end was trimmed by 3 bases and the J gene end by 9 bases; junction bases not matched to a gene: 3.

Only a few counts were recorded for this clone. The chain employs TRBV27 and TRBJ1-2, with D possibly TRBD1 on 5 matching bases. The CDR3 spans 13 residues. Looked up from germline, CDR1 is MNHEY and CDR2 is SMNVEV (reference sequence). The germline V and J ends were trimmed by 4 bases and 8 bases, with 14 bases remaining between them. CDR3 region: CASSSFDSLGYTF. In DNA form, the CDR3 reads TGTGCCAGCAGTTCCTTTGACAGCCTGGGCTACACCTTC.

The genes are TRBV11-2 and TRBJ2-7, with D hard to call. Germline assignment: CDR1 SGHAT and CDR2 FQNNGV. CDR3 length: 14 amino acids. Trimming cost V 1 base and J 4 bases, with 11 bases left between them. As DNA, the CDR3 is TGTGCCAGCAGCTTAGTCGGAGCAGAGTACGAGCAGTACTTC. Translation: CASSLVGAEYEQYF.

This clone was picked up one time. The J gene is TRBJ1-2, the V gene TRBV18; D gene ambiguous. Trimming removed 2 bases at V and 8 bases at J, with 15 bases between. Germline V gene sequence: CDR1 KGHSH, CDR2 LQKENI. The CDR3 spans 14 residues. The CDR3 region is CASSPGFRDLGYTF. DNA of the CDR3: TGTGCCAGCTCACCAGGTTTCCGAGATTTAGGCTACACCTTC.

CDR3 in DNA: TGTGCCAGTAGTATTGACAGCTATGGCTACACCTTC. Translated: CASSIDSYGYTF. This rearrangement joins TRBV19 to TRBJ1-2; possible D gene TRBD1, 5 bases. CDR1 and CDR2 (germline): LNHDA, SQIVND (reference sequence). With 3 bases removed from V and 4 bases from J, the gap between germline ends came to 6 bases. The CDR3 is made up of 12 amino acids.

The V and J genes are TRBV5-1 and TRBJ2-3, with 9 bases fitting TRBD2. CDR1 and CDR2 (germline): SGHRS, YFSETQ. The ends lost 4 bases at V and 1 base at J; junction bases unmatched: 7. This CDR3 region has 16 residues. The CDR3 reads CASSPLAGTGTDTQYF. The CDR3 nucleotides read TGCGCCAGCAGCCCTCTAGCGGGGACTGGCACAGATACGCAGTATTTT.

The chain uses TRBV6-1 and TRBJ2-1; D unclear. This CDR3 contains 12 residues. Trimming removed 2 bases at V and 12 bases at J, with 11 bases between. CDR1 and CDR2 (germline): MNHNS, SASEGT. The DNA of the CDR3 is TGTGCCAGCAGTGAAAGCAGGTTAAGGCAGTTCTTC. Its translation is CASSESRLRQFF.

This clone is a singleton in its sample. The V gene is TRBV2, the J gene TRBJ1-1, with D hard to call. This CDR3 has 15 residues. V was clipped by 5 bases and J by 1 base, with 14 bases between them. In germline, CDR1 is SNHLY, CDR2 FYNNEI. In nucleotides, the CDR3 is TGTGCCAGCAGTACGCCCCGGGGTGCGAACACTGAAGCTTTCTTT. This translates into CASSTPRGANTEAFF. The complete variable domain, with remaining parts taken from reference TRBV2 and TRBJ1-1, reads EPEVTQTPSHQVTQMGQEVILRCVPISNHLYFYWYRQILGQKVEFLVSFYNNEISEKSEIFDDQFSVERPDGSNFTLKIRSTKLEDSAMYFCASSTPRGANTEAFFGQGTRLTVV.

The rearrangement links TRBV30 to TRBJ2-4, with TRBD1 as a possible D gene (5 bases). The CDR3 has 13 residues. Germline CDR1 GTSNPN, CDR2 SVGIG (reference sequence). The V and J ends lost 3 bases and 5 bases respectively, with 11 bases between them. CDR3: CAWSPPGQNIQYF. The CDR3 DNA is TGTGCCTGGAGCCCTCCAGGGCAAAACATTCAGTACTTC.

V and J are TRBV12-5 and TRBJ2-1, with TRBD2 matching over 10 bases. The V gene's germline CDR1 is LGHNT and CDR2 FRNRAP. The CDR3 has 17 amino acids. V shed 1 base and J 3 bases; nucleotides not matched to a gene: 6. CDR3 sequence: CASGLASSSGGYNEQFF. Written as DNA, the CDR3 is TGTGCTAGTGGTTTGGCTTCCTCTAGCGGGGGCTACAATGAGCAGTTCTTC.

The chain has TRBV9 and TRBJ1-4; D possibly corresponds to TRBD1 (5 bases). The CDR3 loop spans 15 amino acids. Per the germline V gene, CDR1 is SGDLS and CDR2 is YYNGEE. The V end lost 0 bases, the J end lost 0 bases, and 6 bases lay between the germline ends. The DNA of the CDR3 is TGTGCCAGCAGCGTAGAAGGGGCAACTAATGAAAAACTGTTTTTT. Its translation: CASSVEGATNEKLFF.

In this sample, this clone turned up a few times. The chain employs TRBV2 and TRBJ2-2; no firm D call. Trimming took 7 bases from V and 2 from J, leaving 5 bases between them. Germline V CDR1 and CDR2: SNHLY, FYNNEI. There are 12 residues in the CDR3. CDR3 amino acids: CASMGNTGELFF. Written as DNA, the CDR3 is TGTGCCAGCATGGGCAACACCGGGGAGCTGTTTTTT.